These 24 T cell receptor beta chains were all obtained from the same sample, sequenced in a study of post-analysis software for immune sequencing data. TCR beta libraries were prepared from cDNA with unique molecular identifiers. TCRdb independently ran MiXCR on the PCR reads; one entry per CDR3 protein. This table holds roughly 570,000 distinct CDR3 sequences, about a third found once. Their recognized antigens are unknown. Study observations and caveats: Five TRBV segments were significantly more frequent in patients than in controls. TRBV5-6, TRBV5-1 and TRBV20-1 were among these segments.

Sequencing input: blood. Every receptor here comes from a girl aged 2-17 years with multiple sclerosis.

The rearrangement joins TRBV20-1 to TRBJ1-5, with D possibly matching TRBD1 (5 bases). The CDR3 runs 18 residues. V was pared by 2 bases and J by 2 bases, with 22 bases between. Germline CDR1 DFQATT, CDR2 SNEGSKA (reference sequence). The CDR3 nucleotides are TGCAGTGCTAGACGTCCCGGGACCGCGATTTGGGGCAATCAGCCCCAGCATTTT. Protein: CSARRPGTAIWGNQPQHF.

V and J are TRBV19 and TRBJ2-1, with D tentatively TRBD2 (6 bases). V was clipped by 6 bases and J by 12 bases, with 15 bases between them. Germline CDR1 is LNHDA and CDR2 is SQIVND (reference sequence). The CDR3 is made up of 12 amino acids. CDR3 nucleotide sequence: TGTGCCAGTAGCCGGGGACCGGGAGCGCAGTTCTTC. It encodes CASSRGPGAQFF.

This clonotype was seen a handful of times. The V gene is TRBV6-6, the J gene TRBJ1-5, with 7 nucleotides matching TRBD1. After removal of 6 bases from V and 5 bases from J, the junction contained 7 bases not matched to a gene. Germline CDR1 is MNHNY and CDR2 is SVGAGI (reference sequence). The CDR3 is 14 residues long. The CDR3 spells CASSRDREDQPQHF. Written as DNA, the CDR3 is TGTGCCAGCAGCCGAGACAGGGAGGATCAGCCCCAGCATTTT.

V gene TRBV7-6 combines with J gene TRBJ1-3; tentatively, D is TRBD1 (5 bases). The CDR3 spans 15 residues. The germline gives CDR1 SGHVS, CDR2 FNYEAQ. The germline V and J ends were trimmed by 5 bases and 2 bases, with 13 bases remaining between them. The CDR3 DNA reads TGTGCCAGCAGCCCTCCTCTGGGGCCTGGAAACACCATATATTTT. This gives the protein CASSPPLGPGNTIYF.

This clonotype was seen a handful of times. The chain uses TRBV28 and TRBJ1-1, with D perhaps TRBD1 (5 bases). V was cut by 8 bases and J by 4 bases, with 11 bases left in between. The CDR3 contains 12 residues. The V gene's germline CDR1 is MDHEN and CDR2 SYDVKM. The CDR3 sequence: CASAGWGTEAFF. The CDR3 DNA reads TGTGCCAGCGCAGGGTGGGGCACTGAAGCTTTCTTT.

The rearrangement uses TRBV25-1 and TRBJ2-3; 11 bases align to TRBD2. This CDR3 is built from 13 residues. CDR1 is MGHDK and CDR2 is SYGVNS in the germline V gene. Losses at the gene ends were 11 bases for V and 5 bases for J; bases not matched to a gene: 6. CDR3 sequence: CAGSGGARDTQYF. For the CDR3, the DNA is TGTGCCGGTAGCGGGGGGGCCAGAGATACGCAGTATTTT.

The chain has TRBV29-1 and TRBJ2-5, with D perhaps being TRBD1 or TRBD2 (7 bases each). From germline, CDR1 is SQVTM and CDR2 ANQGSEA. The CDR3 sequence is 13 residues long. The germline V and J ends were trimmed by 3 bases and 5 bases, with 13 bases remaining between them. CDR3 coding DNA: TGCAGCGTTGAGCGGGGAGGGGGCGAGACCCAGTACTTC. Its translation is CSVERGGGETQYF.

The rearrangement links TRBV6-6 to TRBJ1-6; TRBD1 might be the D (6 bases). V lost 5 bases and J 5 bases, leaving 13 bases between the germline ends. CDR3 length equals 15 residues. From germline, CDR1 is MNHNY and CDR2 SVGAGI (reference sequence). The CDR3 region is CASSQLGGDNSPLHF. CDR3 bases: TGTGCCAGCAGTCAACTAGGGGGTGATAATTCACCCCTCCACTTT.

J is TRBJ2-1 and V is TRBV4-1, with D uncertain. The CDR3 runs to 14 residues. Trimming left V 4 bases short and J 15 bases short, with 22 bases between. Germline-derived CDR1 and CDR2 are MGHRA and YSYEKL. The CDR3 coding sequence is TGCGCCAGCAGCCCCTCAAATCCGAGCGTGGCCCCGTTCTTC. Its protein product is CASSPSNPSVAPFF.

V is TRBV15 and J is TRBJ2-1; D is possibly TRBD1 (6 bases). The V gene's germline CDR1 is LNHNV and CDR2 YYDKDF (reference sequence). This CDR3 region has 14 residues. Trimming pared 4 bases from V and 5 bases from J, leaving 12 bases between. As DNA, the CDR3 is TGTGCCACCAGCACTACGGCAGGGGACAATGAGCAGTTCTTC. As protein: CATSTTAGDNEQFF.

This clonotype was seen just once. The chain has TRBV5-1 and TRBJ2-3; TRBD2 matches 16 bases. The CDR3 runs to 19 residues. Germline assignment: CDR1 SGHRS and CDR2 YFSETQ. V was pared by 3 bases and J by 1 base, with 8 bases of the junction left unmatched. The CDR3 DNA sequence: TGCGCCAGCAGCTCGGGACTAGCGGGGGGGCGTCCAGGCACAGATACGCAGTATTTT. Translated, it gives CASSSGLAGGRPGTDTQYF.

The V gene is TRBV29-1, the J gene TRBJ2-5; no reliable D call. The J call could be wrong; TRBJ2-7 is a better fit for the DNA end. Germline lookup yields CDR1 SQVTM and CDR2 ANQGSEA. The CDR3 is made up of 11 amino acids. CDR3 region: CSVEAGTEQYF. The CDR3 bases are TGCAGCGTTGAGGCAGGAACCGAGCAGTACTTC.

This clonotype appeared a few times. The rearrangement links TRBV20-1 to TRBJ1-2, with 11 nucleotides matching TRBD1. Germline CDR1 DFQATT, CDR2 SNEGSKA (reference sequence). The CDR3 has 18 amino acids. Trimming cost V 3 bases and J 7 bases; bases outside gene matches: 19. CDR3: CSASSPEGAGTGGFGYTF. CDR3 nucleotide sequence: TGCAGTGCTAGCTCGCCCGAGGGGGCCGGGACAGGGGGTTTTGGCTACACCTTC.

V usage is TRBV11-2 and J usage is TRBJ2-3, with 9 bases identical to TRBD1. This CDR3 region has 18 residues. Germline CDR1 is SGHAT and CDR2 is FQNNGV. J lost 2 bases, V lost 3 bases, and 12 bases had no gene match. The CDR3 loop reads CASSLVTVGQGITDTQYF. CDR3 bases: TGTGCCAGCAGCTTGGTCACCGTGGGACAGGGAATCACAGATACGCAGTATTTT. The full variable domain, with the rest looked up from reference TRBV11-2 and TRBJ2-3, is EAGVAQSPRYKIIEKRQSVAFWCNPISGHATLYWYQQILGQGPKLLIQFQNNGVVDDSQLPKDRFSAERLKGVDSTLKIQPAKLEDSAVYLCASSLVTVGQGITDTQYFGPGTRLTVL.

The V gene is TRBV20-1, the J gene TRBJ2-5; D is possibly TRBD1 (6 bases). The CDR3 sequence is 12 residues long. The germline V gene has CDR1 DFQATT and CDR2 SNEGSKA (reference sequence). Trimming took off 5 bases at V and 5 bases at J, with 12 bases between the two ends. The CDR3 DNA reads TGCAGTGCTGCAGGGGATTCGGAGACCCAGTACTTC. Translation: CSAAGDSETQYF.

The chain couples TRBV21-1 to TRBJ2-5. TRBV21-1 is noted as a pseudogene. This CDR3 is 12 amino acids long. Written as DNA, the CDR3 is TGTGCCAGCAGCAACGGAGAAGAGACCCAGTACTTC. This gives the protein CASSNGEETQYF.

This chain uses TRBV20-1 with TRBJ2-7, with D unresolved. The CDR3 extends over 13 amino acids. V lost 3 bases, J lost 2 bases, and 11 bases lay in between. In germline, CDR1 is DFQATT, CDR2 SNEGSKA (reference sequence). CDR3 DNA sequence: TGCAGTGCTAGCGGTCCAGGCCCCTACGAGCAGTACTTC. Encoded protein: CSASGPGPYEQYF.

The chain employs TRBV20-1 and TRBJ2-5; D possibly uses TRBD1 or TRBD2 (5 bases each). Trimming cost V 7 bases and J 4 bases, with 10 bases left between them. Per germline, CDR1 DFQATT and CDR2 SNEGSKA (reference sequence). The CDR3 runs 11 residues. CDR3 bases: TGCAGTGTTGGGACGATAGAGACCCAGTACTTC. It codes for CSVGTIETQYF.

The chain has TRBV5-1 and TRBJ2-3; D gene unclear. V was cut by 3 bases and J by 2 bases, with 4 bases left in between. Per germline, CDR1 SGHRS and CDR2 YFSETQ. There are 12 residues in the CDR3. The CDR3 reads CASSSDTDTQYF. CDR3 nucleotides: TGCGCCAGCAGCTCGGACACAGATACGCAGTATTTT.

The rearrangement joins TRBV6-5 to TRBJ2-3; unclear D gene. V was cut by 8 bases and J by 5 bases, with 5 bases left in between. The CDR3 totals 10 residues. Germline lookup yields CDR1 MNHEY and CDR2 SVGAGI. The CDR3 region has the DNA TGTGCCAGCGGCCAAGATACGCAGTATTTT. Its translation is CASGQDTQYF.

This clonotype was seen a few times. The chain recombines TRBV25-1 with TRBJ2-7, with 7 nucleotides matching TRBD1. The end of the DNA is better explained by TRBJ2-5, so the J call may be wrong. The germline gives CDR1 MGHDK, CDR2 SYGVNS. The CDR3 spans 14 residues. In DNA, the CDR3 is TGTGCCAGCAGGACAACAGGGGCAGGAGAGACCCAGTACTTC. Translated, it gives CASRTTGAGETQYF.

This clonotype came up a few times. CDR3 nucleotide sequence: TGTGCCAGCAGGCAGACTAGCGGGGGTCCCGATACGCAGTATTTT. Protein: CASRQTSGGPDTQYF. V usage is TRBV6-1 and J usage is TRBJ2-3; 12 bases map to TRBD2. With 6 bases clipped from V and 6 bases from J, the junction kept 7 bases outside the gene matches. The CDR3 is 15 amino acids. Germline V CDR1 and CDR2: MNHNS, SASEGT.

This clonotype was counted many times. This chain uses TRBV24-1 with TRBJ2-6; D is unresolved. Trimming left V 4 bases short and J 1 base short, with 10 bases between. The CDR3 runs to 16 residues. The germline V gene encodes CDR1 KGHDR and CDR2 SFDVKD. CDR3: CATSDPDTSGANVLTF. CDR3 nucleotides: TGTGCCACCAGTGACCCCGACACTTCTGGGGCCAACGTCCTGACTTTC.

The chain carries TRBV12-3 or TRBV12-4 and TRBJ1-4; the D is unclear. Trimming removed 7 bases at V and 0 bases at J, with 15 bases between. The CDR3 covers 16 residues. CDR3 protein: CASTRGGGTTNEKLFF. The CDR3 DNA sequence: TGTGCCAGCACCCGCGGTGGAGGGACAACTAATGAAAAACTGTTTTTT.